This entry concerns a single TCR beta chain. The target antigen is unknown. Other DNA variants within this sample encode the same CDR3. The entry originates in a study of beta chain features in type 1 diabetes. Whole-study context: Comparable age, gender and cell yields were observed in patients relative to healthy donors. Study-wide results and caveats: Among patients with Type 1 diabetes, TCRB CDR3s were moderately but significantly shorter in every one of the four CD4+ subsets.

CDR1 is SNHLY and CDR2 is FYNNEI in the germline V gene. V gave up 5 bases and J gave up 5 bases; unmatched junction bases: 3. The CDR3 spans 14 residues. All of the isolated RNA was reverse transcribed, so expressed TCRB transcripts were sequenced. Here immunoSEQ multiplex PCR was the method, and the copy in TCRdb shows in-frame clones only, minus some. The data show about 320,000 clones, with 12% to 15% seen just once and 6.7% held by the top ten. This TCR was recovered from a young man in good health. The chain employs TRBV2 and TRBJ2-2; 9 bases line up with TRBD1. What was sequenced was central memory CD4+ T cells from blood. CDR3 residues: CASSPGQGTGELFF. The DNA of the CDR3 is TGTGCCAGCAGTCCGGGACAGGGAACCGGGGAGCTGTTTTTT.